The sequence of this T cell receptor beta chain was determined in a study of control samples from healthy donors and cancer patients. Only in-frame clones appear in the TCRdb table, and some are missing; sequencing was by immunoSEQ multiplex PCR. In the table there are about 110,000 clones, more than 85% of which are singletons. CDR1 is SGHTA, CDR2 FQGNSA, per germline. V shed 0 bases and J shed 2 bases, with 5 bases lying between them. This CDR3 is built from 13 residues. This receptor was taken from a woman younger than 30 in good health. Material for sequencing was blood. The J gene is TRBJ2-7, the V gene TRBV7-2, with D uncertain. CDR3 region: CASSLAEAYEQYF. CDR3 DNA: TGTGCCAGCAGCTTAGCTGAGGCCTACGAGCAGTACTTC.